This T cell receptor beta chain was retrieved from a study of blood T cell repertoires in COVID-19. Study-level information: Samples came from the United States, Italy and Spain, spanning acute and convalescent COVID-19. T cells, B-cell-depleted T cells, or PBMCs provided the cDNA or gDNA that served as material.

This clone turned up a few times. In the source study's methods: Reference gene primer amplification in the assay estimated nucleated cell counts. Only in-frame clones appear in the TCRdb table, and some are missing; sequencing was by immunoSEQ multiplex PCR. Clone size and V and J calls were adopted from that table, with D and trimming inferred from the DNA. The sample yields 15,000 to 20,000 clones, over 75% seen once. V was cut by 6 bases and J by 6 bases, with 11 bases left in between. Germline V CDR1 and CDR2: MDHEN, SYDVKM. The length of the CDR3 is 12 residues. This chain links TRBV28 with TRBJ1-1, with D hard to call. The sequence was obtained from a man aged 40-50 years with active or convalescent COVID-19. Sequenced: peripheral blood. CDR3 residues: CASRLLSAEAFF. For the CDR3, the DNA is TGTGCCAGCAGGCTCTTAAGCGCTGAAGCTTTCTTT. The full variable domain, completed using reference TRBV28 and TRBJ1-1, is DVKVTQSSRYLVKRTGEKVFLECVQDMDHENMFWYRQDPGLGLRLIYFSYDVKMKEKGDIPEGYSVSREKKERFSLILESASTNQTSMYLCASRLLSAEAFFGQGTRLTVV.